This T cell receptor beta chain was identified during a study of blood T cell repertoires in COVID-19. On the study more broadly: The origin of the acute and convalescent COVID-19 samples was the United States, Italy and Spain. The cDNA or gDNA used as material had been derived from T cells, B-cell-depleted T cells, or PBMCs.

Seattle cases were enrolled at active infection and followed longitudinally. Per the authors' pipeline: Estimation of nucleated cell counts was performed using reference gene primer amplification. Here immunoSEQ multiplex PCR was the method, and the copy in TCRdb shows in-frame clones only, minus some. That table supplies the V and J calls and clone size; D and trimming were determined from the DNA. This sample yields about 200,000 clones, of which just under 85% are seen a single time; approximately 0.9% belongs to the top ten. The TCR was taken from a man in his sixties with COVID-19, enrolled during active disease. The sequencing input was peripheral blood.

The CDR3 region is CASSSEDLSNQPQHF. For the CDR3, the DNA is TGTGCCAGCAGCTCGGAGGACCTCAGCAATCAGCCCCAGCATTTT. This sequence joins TRBV7-4 and TRBJ1-5; unclear D gene. The CDR3 length is 15 residues. CDR1 is SGHVT, CDR2 SQSDAQ, per germline. The V and J ends lost 4 bases and 1 base respectively, with 11 bases between them. The full variable domain, its missing parts supplied by reference TRBV7-4 and TRBJ1-5, is GAGVSQSPRYKVAKRGRDVALRCDSISGHVTLYWYRQTLGQGSEVLTYSQSDAQRDKSGRPSGRFSAERPERSVSTLKIQRTEQGDSAVYLCASSSEDLSNQPQHFGDGTRLSIL.